This T cell receptor (beta chain) was profiled in a study of shared clonotypes between healthy human individuals. CD8 cells regarded as naive lacked CD45RO, were positively chosen for CCR7, and omitted terminally differentiated effector memory CD45RA+ cells. The CDR3 is 12 residues long. Deletions cut 3 bases from V and 8 bases from J, with 8 bases between. CDR1 SNHLY and CDR2 FYNNEI come from the germline V gene. Only in-frame clones appear in the TCRdb table, and some are missing; sequencing was by immunoSEQ multiplex PCR. The sample consists of 1.5 million to 2.5 million clones, just under 95% of them appearing once.

The clonotype was recovered from a man between 18 and 35 years old in good health. The V gene is TRBV2, the J gene TRBJ2-1, with a tentative D call TRBD2 (5 bases). Sequenced sample: naive CD8+ T cells sorted from blood. CDR3 coding DNA: TGTGCCAGCAGTGACGAGGGCGATGAGCAGTTCTTC. It yields the protein CASSDEGDEQFF. Filled out from reference TRBV2 and TRBJ2-1, the complete variable domain reads EPEVTQTPSHQVTQMGQEVILRCVPISNHLYFYWYRQILGQKVEFLVSFYNNEISEKSEIFDDQFSVERPDGSNFTLKIRSTKLEDSAMYFCASSDEGDEQFFGPGTRLTVL.